Presented here are 5 T cell receptor beta chains from one specimen sequenced in a study of blood T cell repertoires in COVID-19. Generated by immunoSEQ multiplex PCR, the TCRdb table keeps only in-frame clones and is missing some. Of 65,000 to 90,000 clones in the sample, approximately 90% were seen once. The source material was peripheral blood. The source is a man aged 25-40 years with acute or convalescent COVID-19.

The genes are TRBV14 and TRBJ2-7; D remains ambiguous. The V end was cut by 1 base, the J end by 7 bases, with 11 bases between. Per the germline V gene, CDR1 is SGHDN and CDR2 is FVKESK. This CDR3 is built from 13 residues. CDR3 DNA: TGTGCCAGCAGCCAAGTAAGCACGGGTGAGCAGTACTTC. It specifies CASSQVSTGEQYF.

This clone was observed a handful of times. The chain links TRBV5-4 to TRBJ2-5, with 14 bases matching TRBD2. The J segment lost 6 bases and the V segment lost 3 bases, leaving 4 bases of the junction unmatched. This CDR3 region has 15 residues. CDR1 and CDR2 from the germline V gene are SGHNT and YYREEE (reference sequence). The CDR3 sequence: CASSSGTSGSQTQYF. In nucleotides, the CDR3 is TGTGCCAGCAGCTCCGGGACTAGCGGGAGTCAGACCCAGTACTTC.

The genes are TRBV29-1 and TRBJ1-4; 7 bases match TRBD1. The CDR3 has 12 residues. Germline V gene data show CDR1 as SQVTM and CDR2 as ANQGSEA. V shed 4 bases, J shed 7 bases, and the junction held 3 bases outside the gene matches. The CDR3 loop reads CSVGQGREKLFF. The CDR3 DNA sequence: TGCAGCGTTGGACAGGGTCGTGAAAAACTGTTTTTT. Full variable domain (rest looked up from reference TRBV29-1 and TRBJ1-4): SAVISQKPSRDICQRGTSLTIQCQVDSQVTMMFWYRQQPGQSLTLIATANQGSEATYESGFVIDKFPISRPNLTFSTLTVSNMSPEDSSIYLCSVGQGREKLFFGSGTQLSVL.

The chain carries TRBV29-1 and TRBJ2-2; the D gene is possibly TRBD1 (6 bases). The V end lost 0 bases, the J end lost 4 bases, and 12 bases lay between the germline ends. The CDR3 is made up of 15 amino acids. Germline loops: CDR1 SQVTM, CDR2 ANQGSEA. The CDR3 nucleotides are TGCAGCGTTGAAGATGGACAGTACGGCACCGGGGAGCTGTTTTTT. This sequence encodes CSVEDGQYGTGELFF.

V gene TRBV3-1 (or the pseudogene TRBV3-2) combines with J gene TRBJ1-5; TRBD1 aligns across 7 bases. CDR1 and CDR2 from the germline V gene are LGHDT and YNNKEL (reference sequence). This CDR3 is built from 16 residues. Germline trimming cut 6 bases from V and 1 base from J; bases unmatched to any gene: 9. CDR3 residues: CASRLGPRGSNQPQHF. In nucleotides, the CDR3 is TGTGCCAGCAGACTTGGGCCCAGGGGGAGCAATCAGCCCCAGCATTTT.